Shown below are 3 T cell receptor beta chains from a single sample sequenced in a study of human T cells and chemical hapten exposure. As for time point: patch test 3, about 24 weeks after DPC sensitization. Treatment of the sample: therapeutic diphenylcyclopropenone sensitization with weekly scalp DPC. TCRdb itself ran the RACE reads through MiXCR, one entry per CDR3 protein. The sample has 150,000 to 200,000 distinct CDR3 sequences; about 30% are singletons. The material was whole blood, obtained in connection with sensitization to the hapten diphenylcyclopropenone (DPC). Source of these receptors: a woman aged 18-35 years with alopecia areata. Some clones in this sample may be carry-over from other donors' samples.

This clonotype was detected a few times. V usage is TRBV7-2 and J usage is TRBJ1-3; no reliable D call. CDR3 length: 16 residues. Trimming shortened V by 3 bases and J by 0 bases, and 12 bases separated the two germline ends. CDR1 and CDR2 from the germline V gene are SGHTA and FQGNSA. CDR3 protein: CASSFLSSGSGNTIYF. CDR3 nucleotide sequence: TGTGCCAGCAGCTTCCTTTCTTCGGGCTCTGGAAACACCATATATTTT.

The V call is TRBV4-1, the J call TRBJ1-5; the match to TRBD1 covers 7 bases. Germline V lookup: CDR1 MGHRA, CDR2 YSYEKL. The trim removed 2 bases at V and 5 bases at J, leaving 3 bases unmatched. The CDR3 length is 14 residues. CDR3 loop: CASSQTTGYQPQHF. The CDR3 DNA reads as TGCGCCAGCAGCCAAACGACAGGGTATCAGCCCCAGCATTTT.

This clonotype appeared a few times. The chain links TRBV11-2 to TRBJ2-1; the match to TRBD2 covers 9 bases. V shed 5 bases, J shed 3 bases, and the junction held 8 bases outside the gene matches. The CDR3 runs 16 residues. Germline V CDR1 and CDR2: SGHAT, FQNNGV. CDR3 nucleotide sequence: TGTGCCAGCAGCCCTTTGACTAGCGGATTCTACAATGAGCAGTTCTTC. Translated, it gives CASSPLTSGFYNEQFF.